What follows are 19 T cell receptor beta chains derived from one specimen sequenced in a study of T cell responses to AZD1222 COVID-19 vaccine. Assay: immunoSEQ multiplex PCR; the TCRdb copy retains only in-frame clones and omits some. Of about 130,000 clones in the sample, 80% to 95% are singletons; the top ten hold approximately 4.5%. The source material was peripheral blood, sampled on day 0 of MenACWY control vaccination. Receptors were obtained from an adult in good health.

The chain uses TRBV7-2 and TRBJ2-2; 14 nucleotides agree with TRBD2. The ends lost 7 bases at V and 6 bases at J; junction bases unmatched: 7. CDR3 size: 16 residues. Germline CDR1 is SGHTA and CDR2 is FQGNSA. CDR3 loop: CASTNGLAGGAGELFF. The CDR3 DNA is TGTGCCAGCACAAACGGACTAGCGGGAGGTGCCGGGGAGCTGTTTTTT.

This clone was found once. DNA for the CDR3: TGTGCCAGCAGCTTAGTACGTACAGGCAATGGCTACACCTTC. Translation gives CASSLVRTGNGYTF. The V and J genes are TRBV7-8 and TRBJ1-2, with D perhaps TRBD1 (5 bases). V was pared by 1 base and J by 6 bases, with 12 bases between. Germline V gene lookup returns CDR1 SGHVS and CDR2 FQNEAQ. This CDR3 is 14 amino acids long.

The V gene is TRBV28, the J gene TRBJ2-7; no clear D. This CDR3 comprises 12 residues. Germline V gene lookup returns CDR1 MDHEN and CDR2 SYDVKM. The V gene lost 4 bases and the J gene lost 3 bases, with 7 bases spanning the gap. The CDR3 DNA reads as TGTGCCAGCAGTTCGGTAGGCTACGAGCAGTACGTC. Encoded protein: CASSSVGYEQYV.

The rearrangement joins TRBV7-3 to TRBJ2-1; the match to TRBD2 covers 11 bases. With 5 bases clipped from V and 9 bases from J, the junction kept 9 bases outside the gene matches. There are 15 residues in the CDR3. Germline loops: CDR1 SGHTA, CDR2 FQGTGA. As DNA, the CDR3 is TGTGCCAGCAGCGTGCTAGCGGGAGGTCTCGGTGAGCAGTTCTTC. Protein sequence: CASSVLAGGLGEQFF.

V gene TRBV18 combines with J gene TRBJ1-1, with D possibly TRBD1 on 5 matching bases. This CDR3 region has 15 residues. Germline V gives CDR1 KGHSH, CDR2 LQKENI. With 3 bases removed from V and 2 bases from J, the gap between germline ends came to 13 bases. The CDR3 DNA reads TGTGCCAGCTCACCCCCGGGAGGGGCTAACACTGAAGCTTTCTTT. It translates to CASSPPGGANTEAFF.

The V and J genes are TRBV11-2 and TRBJ1-6; D is undetermined. V shed 5 bases and J shed 6 bases, with 20 bases lying between them. Germline lookup yields CDR1 SGHAT and CDR2 FQNNGV. This CDR3 has 17 residues. The CDR3 region has the DNA TGTGCCAGCAGCCCGCCGACGTTGAGAGGCTCTAATTCACCCCTCCACTTT. Amino acids: CASSPPTLRGSNSPLHF.

The chain employs TRBV6-1 and TRBJ2-1; D tentatively fits TRBD1 or TRBD2 (5 bases each). Trimming shortened V by 6 bases and J by 4 bases, and 10 bases separated the two germline ends. The CDR3 runs to 13 residues. Germline loops: CDR1 MNHNS, CDR2 SASEGT. This CDR3 reads CASRGDRYNEQFF. The CDR3 nucleotides read TGTGCCAGCAGGGGGGACCGATACAATGAGCAGTTCTTC.

The chain uses TRBV29-1 and TRBJ2-7, with D uncertain. This CDR3 has 14 residues. Germline CDR1 and CDR2: SQVTM and ANQGSEA. Trimming stripped 4 bases from V and 7 bases from J, with 20 bases between. The DNA of the CDR3 is TGCAGCGTTGGACTGCGCGGACGGTCCGGGGAGCAGTACTTC. Protein sequence: CSVGLRGRSGEQYF.

J is TRBJ1-2 and V is TRBV6-2 or TRBV6-3; D is ambiguous. Germline CDR1 MNHEY, CDR2 SVGEGT. V shed 3 bases and J shed 3 bases, with 17 bases lying between them. There are 16 residues in the CDR3. This CDR3 reads CASSYVARHWDYGYTF. As DNA, the CDR3 is TGTGCCAGCAGTTATGTTGCCCGGCACTGGGACTATGGCTACACCTTC.

This chain uses TRBV4-1 with TRBJ2-1; the D is unclear. The CDR3 is 12 residues long. V was clipped by 2 bases and J by 3 bases, with 2 bases between them. Germline CDR1 is MGHRA and CDR2 is YSYEKL. CDR3 coding DNA: TGCGCCAGCAGCCAATACTACAATGAGCAGTTCTTC. It is translated as CASSQYYNEQFF.

The chain combines TRBV7-9 with TRBJ1-1; a possible D gene is TRBD1 (5 bases). Germline-derived CDR1 and CDR2 are SEHNR and FQNEAQ (reference sequence). The CDR3 has 14 residues. Trimming stripped 2 bases from V and 1 base from J, with 8 bases between. The CDR3 DNA reads as TGTGCCAGCAGCTTAACAGGAGAGAACACTGAAGCTTTCTTT. Amino acid sequence: CASSLTGENTEAFF.

The V call is TRBV24-1, the J call TRBJ1-2; D possibly corresponds to TRBD1 (6 bases). V dropped 4 bases and J dropped 4 bases, with 15 bases sitting between them. The germline gives CDR1 KGHDR, CDR2 SFDVKD. The CDR3 is made up of 15 amino acids. CDR3 in amino acids: CATSDGQSPRYGYTF. CDR3 in DNA: TGTGCCACCAGTGACGGACAGTCCCCCCGCTATGGCTACACCTTC.

The rearrangement uses TRBV24-1 and TRBJ2-3; the D gene is possibly TRBD1 (5 bases). The germline gives CDR1 KGHDR, CDR2 SFDVKD. With 4 bases removed from V and 0 bases from J, the gap between germline ends came to 10 bases. The CDR3 runs 15 residues. The CDR3 DNA follows: TGTGCCACCAGTGACCGACAGCCAAGCACAGATACGCAGTATTTT. Translation gives CATSDRQPSTDTQYF.

This clone has more than one count but fewer than ten. V is TRBV10-1 and J is TRBJ1-4; TRBD1 might be the D (5 bases). CDR1 and CDR2 (germline): WNHNN, SYGVQD (reference sequence). CDR3 length: 16 amino acids. V dropped 6 bases and J dropped 0 bases, with 14 bases sitting between them. The CDR3 DNA reads TGCGCCAGCAGCCCCGGGACTCTGGCAACTAATGAAAAACTGTTTTTT. This encodes CASSPGTLATNEKLFF.

This clone was seen only once. The gene calls are TRBV14 and TRBJ2-3; D ambiguous. Germline V CDR1 and CDR2: SGHDN, FVKESK. Trimming cost V 1 base and J 7 bases, with 18 bases left between them. The CDR3 contains 16 residues. CDR3 sequence: CASSQALGTPSNTQYF. The CDR3 DNA reads as TGTGCCAGCAGCCAAGCCCTAGGCACCCCCTCCAATACGCAGTATTTT.

The gene calls are TRBV10-1 and TRBJ2-2; no clear D. Trimming stripped 6 bases from V and 5 bases from J, with 16 bases between. The CDR3 runs 15 residues. The germline V gene encodes CDR1 WNHNN and CDR2 SYGVQD (reference sequence). The CDR3 protein is CASRADSMGTGELFF. In DNA form, the CDR3 reads TGCGCCAGCAGGGCAGACTCAATGGGGACCGGGGAGCTGTTTTTT.

This clone has only one observation. The chain employs TRBV18 and TRBJ2-1; possible D gene TRBD2, 5 bases. Trimming stripped 2 bases from V and 7 bases from J, with 15 bases between. This CDR3 spans 15 amino acids. Germline assignment: CDR1 KGHSH and CDR2 LQKENI. The DNA of the CDR3 is TGTGCCAGCTCACCAAGCTCGCTAGCTCGTAATGAGCAGTTCTTC. Its protein product is CASSPSSLARNEQFF.

Concerning this clone itself: In the same sample, other DNA sequences code for this CDR3. The chain links TRBV3-1 (or the pseudogene TRBV3-2) to TRBJ1-3, with TRBD1 as a possible D gene (5 bases). This CDR3 contains 14 residues. The V gene's germline CDR1 is LGHDT and CDR2 YNNKEL (reference sequence). Trimming removed 3 bases from V and 0 bases from J, with 6 bases in between. The CDR3 bases are TGTGCCAGCAGCCAGGACACCTCTGGAAACACCATATATTTT. This gives the protein CASSQDTSGNTIYF.

The V gene is TRBV5-1, the J gene TRBJ2-7, with 7 bases that match TRBD1. The CDR3 has 13 residues. Germline assignment: CDR1 SGHRS and CDR2 YFSETQ. The CDR3 protein is CAHGTVSSYEQYV. In DNA form, the CDR3 reads TGCGCGCACGGGACAGTAAGCTCCTACGAGCAGTACGTC.